This T cell receptor (beta chain) was documented in a study of regulatory T cells in long-lasting Graves disease. Study details: Over-5-year antithyroid drug use with positive TSH receptor antibodies defined persistent Graves' disease in the study. Study-wide findings and caveats: With approximately 2,500 shared public clonotypes, persistent patients exceeded new patients, who shared around 970. Persistent Graves' patients showed a TCR diversity that was lower than that of newly diagnosed ones.

The sample's time point: persistent/refractory GD, antithyroid drugs over 5 years with positive TRAb. Construction of the TCR library relied on RNA isolated from PBMCs. The patients were enrolled through endocrinology in Xi'an, China. As to this clonotype: Its specificity is unknown.

In building TCR beta libraries, iRepertoire HTBI primers were used together with Arm-PCR of CDR3 regions. MiXCR was run by TCRdb on the multiplex PCR reads, yielding one entry per CDR3 protein. The repertoire holds about 310,000 distinct CDR3 sequences, with roughly a fifth as singletons. The CDR3 spans 13 residues. CDR1 is MDHEN, CDR2 SYDVKM, per germline. V was shortened by 7 bases and J by 3 bases, with 9 bases between the two germline ends. The chain is built from TRBV28 and TRBJ2-2; D is undetermined. This sequence was found in a female donor with Graves disease. The sample consisted of peripheral blood mononuclear cells (PBMCs), taken when the disease was refractory, from a patient treated with antithyroid drugs. CDR3 amino acids: CASIHRDTGELFF. As DNA, the CDR3 is TGTGCCAGCATCCACCGGGACACCGGGGAGCTGTTTTTT.